This T cell receptor beta chain comes out of a study of blood T cell repertoires in COVID-19. As originally analysed: How many nucleated cells were present was estimated from reference gene primer amplification. The table came from immunoSEQ multiplex PCR; TCRdb's copy has only in-frame clones and leaves some out. V and J calls and clone size come straight from that table; D and trimming were deduced from the DNA. The sample shows about 410,000 clones, approximately 90% of them seen only once. This CDR3 spans 12 amino acids. V lost 7 bases to trimming and J lost 2 bases, with 8 bases between them. Germline CDR1 and CDR2: SGHRS and YFSETQ.

Sequences were obtained from peripheral blood. The receptor was derived from a woman aged 25 to 45 with active or convalescent COVID-19. The chain combines TRBV5-1 with TRBJ2-3; D is undetermined. The CDR3: CASYISTDTQYF. CDR3 coding DNA: TGCGCCAGCTATATCTCCACAGATACGCAGTATTTT.